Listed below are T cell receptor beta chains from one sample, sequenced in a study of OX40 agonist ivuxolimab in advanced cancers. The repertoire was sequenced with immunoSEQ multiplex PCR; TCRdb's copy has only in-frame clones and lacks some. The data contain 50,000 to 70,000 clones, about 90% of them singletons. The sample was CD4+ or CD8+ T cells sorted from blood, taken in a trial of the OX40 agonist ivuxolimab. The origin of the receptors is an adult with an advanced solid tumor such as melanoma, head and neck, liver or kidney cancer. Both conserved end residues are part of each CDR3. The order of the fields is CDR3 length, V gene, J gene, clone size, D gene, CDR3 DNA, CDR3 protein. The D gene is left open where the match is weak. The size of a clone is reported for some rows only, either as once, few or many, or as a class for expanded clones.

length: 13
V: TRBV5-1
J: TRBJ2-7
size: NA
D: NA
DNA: TGCGCCAGCAGCTTGGGGGACGACGACGAGCAGTACTTC
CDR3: CASSLGDDDEQYF

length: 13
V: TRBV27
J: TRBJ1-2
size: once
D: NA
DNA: TGTGCCAGCAGTTGGGGTACGGACTATGGCTACACCTTC
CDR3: CASSWGTDYGYTF

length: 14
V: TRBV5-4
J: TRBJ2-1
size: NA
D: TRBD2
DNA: TGTGCCAGCAGCAAAGGGACTACGAAAAATGAGCAGTTCTTC
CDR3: CASSKGTTKNEQFF

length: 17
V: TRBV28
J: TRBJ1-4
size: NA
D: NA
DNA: TGTGCCAGCAGCAAACCTGCGCCCGGGACACTCGGGGAAAAACTGTTTTTT
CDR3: CASSKPAPGTLGEKLFF

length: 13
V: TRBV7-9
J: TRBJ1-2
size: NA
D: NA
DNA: TGTGCCAGCAGCGCGGGATCCTTAAGGGGCTACACCTTC
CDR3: CASSAGSLRGYTF

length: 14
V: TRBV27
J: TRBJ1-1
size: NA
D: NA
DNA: TGTGCCAGCAGTTTATCCCCCGGAGTGATAGAAGCTTTCTTT
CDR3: CASSLSPGVIEAFF

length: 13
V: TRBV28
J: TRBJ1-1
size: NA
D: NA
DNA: TGTGCCAGCAGCCCGTGGGTGAACACTGAAGCTTTCTTT
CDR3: CASSPWVNTEAFF

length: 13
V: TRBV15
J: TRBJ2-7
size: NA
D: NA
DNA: TGTGCCACCAGCCTGGTGGGGTCCTACGAGCAGTACTTC
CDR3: CATSLVGSYEQYF

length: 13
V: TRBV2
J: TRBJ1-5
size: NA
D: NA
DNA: TGTGCCAGCAAGGGCTTTAGCAATCAGCCCCAGCATTTT
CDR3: CASKGFSNQPQHF

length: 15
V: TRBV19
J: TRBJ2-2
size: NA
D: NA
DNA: TGTGCCAGTAGCCCAGATGAGCCGCACACCGGGGAGCTGTTTTTT
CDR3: CASSPDEPHTGELFF

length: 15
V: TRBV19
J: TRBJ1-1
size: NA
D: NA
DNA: TGTGCCAGTAGTATCCCCGGACAGAGGAACACTGAAGCTTTCTTT
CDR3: CASSIPGQRNTEAFF

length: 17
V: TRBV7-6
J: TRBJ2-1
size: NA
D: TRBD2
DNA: TGTGCCAGCAGCTTAGCACTAGCGGGAGTGGGGAGAAATGAGCAGTTCTTC
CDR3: CASSLALAGVGRNEQFF

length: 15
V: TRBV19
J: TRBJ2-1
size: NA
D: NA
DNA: TGTGCCAGTAGTATGCCGGGCATGGAATACAATGAGCAGTTCTTC
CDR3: CASSMPGMEYNEQFF

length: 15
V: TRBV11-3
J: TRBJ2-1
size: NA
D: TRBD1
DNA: TGTGCCAGCAGCCCGGGGACAGGGGGGGACAATGAGCAGTTCTTC
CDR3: CASSPGTGGDNEQFF

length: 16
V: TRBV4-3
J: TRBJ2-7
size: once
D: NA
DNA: TGCGCCAGCAGCCAAGAATGGCGCGGGAAGGGGTACGAGCAGTACTTC
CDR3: CASSQEWRGKGYEQYF

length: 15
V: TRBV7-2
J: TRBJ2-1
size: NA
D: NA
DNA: TGTGCCAGCAGCCCAAATCCCAGCTCCTACAATGAGCAGTTCTTC
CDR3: CASSPNPSSYNEQFF

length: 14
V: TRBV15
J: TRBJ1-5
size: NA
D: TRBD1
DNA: TGTGCCACCGGGGGACAGACTAGCAATCAGCCCCAGCATTTT
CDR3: CATGGQTSNQPQHF

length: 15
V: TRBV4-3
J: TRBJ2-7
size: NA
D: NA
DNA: TGCGCCAGCAGCCAGGGCTCAGGGGCCCCCTACGAGCAGTACTTC
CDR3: CASSQGSGAPYEQYF

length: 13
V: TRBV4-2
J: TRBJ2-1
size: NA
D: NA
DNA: TGTGCCAGCAGCCAAGGGGGGGTCAATGAGCAGTTCTTC
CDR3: CASSQGGVNEQFF

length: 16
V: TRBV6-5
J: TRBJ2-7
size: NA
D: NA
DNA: TGTGCCAGCAGTTACTCGGGGGGAGTGGCCTCCTACGAGCAGTACTTC
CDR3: CASSYSGGVASYEQYF

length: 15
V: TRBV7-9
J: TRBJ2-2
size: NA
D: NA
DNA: TGTGCCAGCAGCAGCCGAACCGACCACACCGGGGAGCTGTTTTTT
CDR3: CASSSRTDHTGELFF

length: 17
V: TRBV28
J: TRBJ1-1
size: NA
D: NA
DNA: TGTGCCAGCAGTTTATTGACGCCAGGTACATTGAACACTGAAGCTTTCTTT
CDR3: CASSLLTPGTLNTEAFF

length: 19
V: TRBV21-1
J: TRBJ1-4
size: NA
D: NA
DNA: TGTGCCAGCAGTCGCCCTCAGACAGCCACCCGAGCAACTAATGAAAAACTGTTTTTT
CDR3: CASSRPQTATRATNEKLFF

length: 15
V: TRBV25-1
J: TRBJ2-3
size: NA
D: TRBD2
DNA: TGTGCCAGCAGTGCGCCAGGGACTACCACAGATACGCAGTATTTT
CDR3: CASSAPGTTTDTQYF

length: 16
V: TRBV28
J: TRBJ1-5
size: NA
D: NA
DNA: TGTGCCAGCAGCCCCTCCTGGGCGGCCCCGGGCCAGCCCCAGCATTTT
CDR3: CASSPSWAAPGQPQHF

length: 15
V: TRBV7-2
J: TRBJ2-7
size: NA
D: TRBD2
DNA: TGTGCCAGCAGCCGACTAGCGGGAGGGCTCGACGAGCAGTACTTC
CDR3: CASSRLAGGLDEQYF

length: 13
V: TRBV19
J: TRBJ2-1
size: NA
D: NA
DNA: TGTGCCAGTAGTATACGGACAGCCAATGAGCAGTTCTTC
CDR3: CASSIRTANEQFF

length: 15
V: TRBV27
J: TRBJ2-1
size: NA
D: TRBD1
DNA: TGTGCCAGCATTGGAGGGACAGGGGGAAGGAATGAGCAGTTCTTC
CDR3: CASIGGTGGRNEQFF

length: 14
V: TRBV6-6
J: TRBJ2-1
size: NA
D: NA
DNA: TGTGCCAGCAGTTTTGGGACCGAGACCAATGAGCAGTTCTTC
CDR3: CASSFGTETNEQFF

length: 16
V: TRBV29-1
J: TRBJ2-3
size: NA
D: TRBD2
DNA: TGCAGCGTCGGGGAGGGTAGCGGGAGTGAGACAGATACGCAGTATTTT
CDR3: CSVGEGSGSETDTQYF

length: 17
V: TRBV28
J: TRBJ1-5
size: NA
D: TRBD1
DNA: TGTGCCAGCAGCCACGATCCTATGACAGGGTCTCTTCAGCCCCAGCATTTT
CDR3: CASSHDPMTGSLQPQHF

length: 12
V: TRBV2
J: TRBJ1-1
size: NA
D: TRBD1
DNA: TGTGCCAGGGGGACAGGGCTCACTGAAGCTTTCTTT
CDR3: CARGTGLTEAFF